The entry that follows covers one TCR beta chain sequence. The target antigen is unknown. Sequencing used immunoSEQ multiplex PCR; TCRdb keeps in-frame clones, though not all of them. There are more than 40,000 clones in the sample; about 95% occur only once, and about 2% lies in the top ten. The sample comes from a study of T cells in tuberculosis. Study-wide context: Sequenced TCRs come from CD1B-GMM tetramer-binding T cells. Findings of the study overall: GEM motif frequencies gave 70% accuracy; the GMM repertoire gave about 86%.

This CDR3 has 16 residues. V was pared by 3 bases and J by 3 bases, with 5 bases of the junction left unmatched. CDR1 is MGHRA and CDR2 is YSYEKL in the germline V gene. Unsorted cryopreserved PBMC were sequenced, averaging around 100,000 T cells per clinical donor. The specimen was PBMCs. The V and J genes are TRBV4-1 and TRBJ2-3; 11 bases agree with TRBD2. The sequence came from a donor aged 5 to 30 with latent tuberculosis or without tuberculosis infection. Some clones in this sample may be carry-over from other donors' samples. CDR3 amino acids: CASSQVIAGGTDTQYF. The DNA for the CDR3 is TGCGCCAGCAGCCAGGTCATAGCGGGAGGGACAGATACGCAGTATTTT.